A selection of T cell receptor beta chains follows, all from one sample in a study of T cell repertoires in cytomegalovirus infection. TCRdb called the reads again in MiXCR, with one record for every CDR3 protein. This repertoire shows about 310,000 distinct CDR3 sequences, more than 20% found once; its top ten account for about 14%. These TCRs' antigens remain unknown. Source: cultured PBMCs, taken from culture after CMV antigen stimulation. The receptors stem from a human donor in good health (CMV status not recorded). Some clones in this sample may be carry-over from other donors' samples. The CDR3 runs from the conserved cysteine through the conserved F or W.

17 | TRBV5-1 | CASSLFTQTSEQETQYF
14 | TRBV7-8 | CASSLARREQTQYF
16 | TRBV7-2 | CASSLEGQLYNSPLHF
14 | TRBV5-4 | CASSLIELAGDEYF
15 | TRBV18 | CASSGRTDTQYGYTF
13 | TRBV19 | CASRDFKSYGYTF
19 | TRBV4-1 | CASSSQDTSGSSFADTQYF
15 | TRBV12-3/TRBV12-4 | CASSLDTGGTGELFF
16 | TRBV7-9 | CASSRGGGRSNQPQHF
14 | TRBV2 | CASSGTFGSYEQYF
15 | TRBV7-2 | CASSLQEGGVDEQYF
16 | TRBV5-1 | CASSFGLAGVTGELFF
11 | TRBV20-1 | CSGWSYNEQFF
15 | TRBV24-1 | CATSESGTVEETQYF
14 | TRBV6-5 | CASSWGTAQETQYF
13 | TRBV29-1 | CSVEKGQGYEQYF
14 | TRBV7-2 | CASSFRGRGETQYF
16 | TRBV10-3 | CAISERQALAKNIQYF
16 | TRBV6-2/TRBV6-3 | CASSRTGLSGANVLTF
16 | TRBV12-3/TRBV12-4 | CASSFLGLASYNEQFF
14 | TRBV29-1 | CSVETGRGHNEQFF
16 | TRBV20-1 | CSARDGQGSNTGELFF
13 | TRBV7-3 | CASSLGLASEQFF
15 | TRBV4-2 | CASSPGGRAGETQYF
15 | TRBV7-2 | CASSLEARPKNIQYF
12 | TRBV7-2 | CASCLPGDEQYF
19 | TRBV23-1 | CASSQSGTGATASNQPQHF
10 | TRBV20-1 | CSAGVETQYF
17 | TRBV7-8 | CASSLAPISRGTDTQYF
15 | TRBV15 | CATSRDLAGAREQYF
16 | TRBV27 | CASSLTSGAFTDTQYF
13 | TRBV19 | CASKTRGNTEAFF
14 | TRBV28 | CASSLAGARETQYF
14 | TRBV7-9 | CASSTGQGQETQYF
14 | TRBV7-2 | CASSYYRSNQPQHF
11 | TRBV19 | CASRDVNTIYF
12 | TRBV12-3/TRBV12-4 | CASSGTYYGYTF
13 | TRBV7-2 | CASSLWGDDGYTF
16 | TRBV19 | CASSIGGRSSYNEQFF
15 | TRBV7-2 | CASSLQDGSTDTQYF
13 | TRBV20-1 | CSARRTGALGYTF
14 | TRBV6-6 | CASSSGTSKWEQYF